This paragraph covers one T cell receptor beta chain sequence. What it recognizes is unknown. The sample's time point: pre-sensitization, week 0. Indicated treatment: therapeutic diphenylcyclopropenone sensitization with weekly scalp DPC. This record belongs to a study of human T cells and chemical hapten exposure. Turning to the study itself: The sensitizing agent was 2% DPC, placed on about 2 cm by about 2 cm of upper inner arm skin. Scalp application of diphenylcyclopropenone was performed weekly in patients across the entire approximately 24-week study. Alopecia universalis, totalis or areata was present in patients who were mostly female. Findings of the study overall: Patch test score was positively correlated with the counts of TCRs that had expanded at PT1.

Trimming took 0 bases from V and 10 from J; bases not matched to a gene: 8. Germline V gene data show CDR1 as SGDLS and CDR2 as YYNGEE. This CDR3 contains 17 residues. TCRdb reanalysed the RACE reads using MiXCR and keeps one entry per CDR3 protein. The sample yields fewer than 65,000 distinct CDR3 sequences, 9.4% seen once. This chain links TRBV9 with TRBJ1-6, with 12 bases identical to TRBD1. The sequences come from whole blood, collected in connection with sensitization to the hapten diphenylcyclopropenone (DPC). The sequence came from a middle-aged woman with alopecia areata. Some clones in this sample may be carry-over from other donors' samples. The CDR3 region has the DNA TGTGCCAGCAGCGTAGAAGGGACAGGGGGCTACGGGTCACCCCTCCACTTT. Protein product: CASSVEGTGGYGSPLHF.